This passage covers 21 T cell receptor beta chains from one sample sequenced in a study of CD8+ T cells in alopecia areata. Treatment indicated: oral pan-JAK inhibitor, 5-10 mg twice daily. In each case, RNA was isolated and then reverse transcribed into cDNA as the sequencing template. Clones were sequenced by immunoSEQ multiplex PCR, and TCRdb holds only the in-frame ones, with some missing. There are 200,000 to 250,000 clones in the sample; roughly 56% occur only once, and around 1.5% lies in the top ten. The source was CD4+ T cells sorted from blood, collected at week 4, from a patient treated with tofacitinib. These receptors originate from a human donor with alopecia areata.

This clone appeared a few times. V gene TRBV19 combines with J gene TRBJ2-3; 9 bases map to TRBD2. This CDR3 region has 14 residues. Germline V gene data show CDR1 as LNHDA and CDR2 as SQIVND (reference sequence). Germline trimming cut 7 bases from V and 2 bases from J; bases unmatched to any gene: 4. CDR3 bases: TGTGCCAGTACGGAGCGGGGGGTCACAGATACGCAGTATTTT. This sequence encodes CASTERGVTDTQYF.

The chain combines TRBV29-1 with TRBJ2-7, with TRBD1 matching over 9 bases. The CDR3 extends over 12 amino acids. Per the germline V gene, CDR1 is SQVTM and CDR2 is ANQGSEA. J was trimmed by 5 bases and V by 7 bases; bases with no gene match: 6. CDR3 sequence: CSARTGVDEQYF. The CDR3, as DNA: TGCAGCGCTAGGACAGGGGTGGACGAGCAGTACTTC.

This clone was counted between two and nine times. The genes are TRBV2 and TRBJ1-4; D possibly corresponds to TRBD1 (6 bases). The germline CDR1 and CDR2 sequences are SNHLY and FYNNEI. Trimming stripped 4 bases from V and 4 bases from J, with 10 bases between. This CDR3 has 14 residues. CDR3 region: CASSVQGFNEKLFF. As DNA, the CDR3 is TGTGCCAGCAGTGTCCAGGGGTTTAATGAAAAACTGTTTTTT.

This clone showed up just a few times. CDR3 sequence (DNA): TGCGCCAGCAGCCAAGGTCCCGGGACTGGGTTCAATGAGCAGTTCTTC. This gives the protein CASSQGPGTGFNEQFF. V gene TRBV4-3 combines with J gene TRBJ2-1; D might be TRBD2 (6 bases). The V end was cut by 1 base, the J end by 6 bases, with 16 bases between. The CDR3 contains 16 residues. CDR1 and CDR2 from the germline V gene are LGHNA and YSLEER.

The V and J genes are TRBV28 and TRBJ2-7, with D perhaps matching TRBD1 or TRBD2 (6 bases each). The germline CDR1 and CDR2 sequences are MDHEN and SYDVKM. The CDR3 runs to 14 residues. Trimming removed 8 bases from V and 3 bases from J, with 17 bases in between. This CDR3 is CASARGQAIYEQYF. In DNA form, the CDR3 reads TGTGCCAGCGCCCGGGGGCAGGCTATCTACGAGCAGTACTTC.

The CDR3 region has the DNA TGTGCCTGGAACAACAGGCTGAATTCACCCCTCCACTTT. It encodes CAWNNRLNSPLHF. V and J are TRBV30 and TRBJ1-6; tentative D call: TRBD1 (5 bases). Germline lookup yields CDR1 GTSNPN and CDR2 SVGIG (reference sequence). Trimming pared 4 bases from V and 7 bases from J, leaving 11 bases between. The CDR3 sequence is 13 residues long.

The chain employs TRBV5-4 and TRBJ1-2, with D unresolved. The CDR3 is 12 residues long. The V and J ends lost 3 bases and 8 bases respectively, with 11 bases between them. Germline values: CDR1 SGHNT, CDR2 YYREEE (reference sequence). The CDR3 region is CASSSYSEGYTF. CDR3 bases: TGTGCCAGCAGCTCGTATTCGGAAGGCTACACCTTC.

Concerning this clone: A read error may account for a junction end that differs from germline. CDR3: CAWSLTGRAVF. CDR3 in DNA: TGTGCCTGGAGTTTGACAGGGAGGGCGGTCTTC. The chain carries TRBV30 and TRBJ2-1; D may correspond to TRBD1 or TRBD2 (7 bases each). Germline V gives CDR1 GTSNPN, CDR2 SVGIG (reference sequence). There are 11 residues in the CDR3.

The rearrangement uses TRBV29-1 and TRBJ1-1; 9 bases agree with TRBD1. The CDR3 covers 13 residues. From germline, CDR1 is SQVTM and CDR2 ANQGSEA. V lost 4 bases to trimming and J lost 9 bases; unmatched junction nucleotides: 9. In nucleotides, the CDR3 is TGCAGCGTTGGGGGACAGGGATTGAGTAAAGCTTTCTTT. It specifies CSVGGQGLSKAFF.

This clone was seen more than once but under ten times. The rearrangement links TRBV28 to TRBJ1-5, with 7 bases lining up with TRBD1. This CDR3 has 15 amino acids. CDR1 MDHEN and CDR2 SYDVKM come from the germline V gene. The V gene end was trimmed by 5 bases and the J gene end by 6 bases; junction bases not matched to a gene: 10. CDR3 protein: CASSGENRGGQPQHF. The CDR3 region has the DNA TGTGCCAGCAGTGGGGAGAACAGGGGTGGTCAGCCCCAGCATTTT.

This chain links TRBV30 with TRBJ1-1; D gene unclear. Germline assignment: CDR1 GTSNPN and CDR2 SVGIG (reference sequence). This CDR3 comprises 12 residues. V was shortened by 3 bases and J by 3 bases, with 8 bases between the two germline ends. CDR3 loop: CAWSPFYTEAFF. CDR3 in DNA: TGTGCCTGGAGCCCTTTTTACACTGAAGCTTTCTTT.

This chain connects TRBV25-1 to TRBJ1-2, with a weak D call TRBD1 (5 bases). Germline lookup yields CDR1 MGHDK and CDR2 SYGVNS. Trimming removed 4 bases at V and 6 bases at J, with 12 bases between. The CDR3 sequence is 13 residues long. The chain's CDR3 is CASSGMTVDGYTF. The CDR3 coding sequence is TGTGCCAGCAGTGGGATGACAGTCGATGGCTACACCTTC.

This clone was detected a few times. CDR3 sequence: CASSQDISGGQPQHF. The CDR3 bases are TGCGCCAGCAGCCAAGATATTTCAGGGGGACAGCCCCAGCATTTT. The chain uses TRBV4-3 and TRBJ1-5, with 7 bases lining up with TRBD1. J was trimmed by 7 bases and V by 0 bases; bases with no gene match: 6. Germline V lookup: CDR1 LGHNA, CDR2 YSLEER. The CDR3 loop spans 15 amino acids.

Only a few counts were recorded for this clone. The chain links TRBV29-1 to TRBJ2-5; 8 positions match TRBD1. V dropped 8 bases and J dropped 4; count of bases not matched to a gene: 12. Germline CDR1 is SQVTM and CDR2 is ANQGSEA. CDR3 size: 14 residues. Here the CDR3 reads CSLKEDRARETQYF. CDR3 sequence (DNA): TGCAGCCTCAAGGAGGACAGGGCGCGAGAGACCCAGTACTTC.

The chain combines TRBV13 with TRBJ2-7; D may be TRBD1 (5 bases). The V and J ends lost 5 bases and 5 bases respectively, with 22 bases between them. CDR1 and CDR2 (germline): PRHDT, FYEKMQ (reference sequence). The CDR3 is 16 amino acids. CDR3 nucleotides: TGTGCCAGCAGCCAAAGGGTAATAGGCAGGGTCCACGAGCAGTACTTC. It yields the protein CASSQRVIGRVHEQYF.

The rearrangement joins TRBV29-1 to TRBJ1-1, with TRBD1 as a possible D gene (6 bases). Looked up from germline, CDR1 is SQVTM and CDR2 is ANQGSEA. The CDR3 spans 14 residues. Trimming stripped 6 bases from V and 5 bases from J, with 19 bases between. The CDR3 loop is CSVDKSTGRTEAFF. The CDR3 DNA reads as TGCAGCGTCGATAAATCCACAGGGCGAACTGAAGCTTTCTTT.

The chain recombines TRBV19 with TRBJ1-6, with TRBD1 as a possible D gene (5 bases). The germline CDR1 and CDR2 sequences are LNHDA and SQIVND (reference sequence). The germline V and J ends were trimmed by 8 bases and 10 bases, with 18 bases remaining between them. This CDR3 spans 14 amino acids. In nucleotides, the CDR3 is TGTGCCAGTTCGGAGCGGGGAAGGGGCTCACCCCTCCACTTT. Amino acid sequence: CASSERGRGSPLHF. The full variable domain, its missing parts supplied by reference TRBV19 and TRBJ1-6, is DGGITQSPKYLFRKEGQNVTLSCEQNLNHDAMYWYRQDPGQGLRLIYYSQIVNDFQKGDIAEGYSVSREKKESFPLTVTSAQKNPTAFYLCASSERGRGSPLHFGNGTRLTVT.

The chain couples TRBV29-1 to TRBJ2-7, with D unclear. In germline, CDR1 is SQVTM, CDR2 ANQGSEA. V was pared by 7 bases and J by 5 bases, with 18 bases between. The CDR3 consists of 13 residues. The CDR3 nucleotides are TGCAGCGCCAAGCTCGGTCTCTGGGACGAGCAGTACTTC. This codes for CSAKLGLWDEQYF.

V usage is TRBV27 and J usage is TRBJ2-5; TRBD2 matches at 8 bases. With 1 base clipped from V and 1 base from J, the junction kept 2 bases outside the gene matches. This CDR3 has 15 residues. The V gene's germline CDR1 is MNHEY and CDR2 SMNVEV (reference sequence). CDR3 sequence reads: CASSLWLAGQETQYF. CDR3 bases: TGTGCCAGCAGTTTATGGCTAGCGGGCCAAGAGACCCAGTACTTC.

The chain's CDR3 is CASSLVSGSTDTQYF. DNA of the CDR3: TGTGCCAGCAGCTTAGTCAGCGGCAGCACAGATACGCAGTATTTT. The chain carries TRBV7-8 and TRBJ2-3, with TRBD2 as a possible D gene (5 bases). Trimming took 1 base from V and 0 from J, leaving 8 bases between them. This CDR3 has 15 residues. Germline V gene lookup returns CDR1 SGHVS and CDR2 FQNEAQ.

This clone was seen more than once but under ten times. This sample also contains other DNA sequences that code for the same CDR3. This chain links TRBV6-5 with TRBJ1-2; no firm D call. Germline V gene lookup returns CDR1 MNHEY and CDR2 SVGAGI. V gave up 2 bases and J gave up 2 bases, with 6 bases separating them. The CDR3 has 13 residues. The CDR3 spells CASSYDGNYGYTF. The DNA for the CDR3 is TGTGCCAGCAGTTACGACGGGAACTATGGCTACACCTTC.